Following are 27 T cell receptor beta chains from one sample sequenced in a study of T-cell memory formation after mild COVID-19. Each CDR3 protein is one row after TCRdb ran MiXCR on the 5' RACE reads. The data contain 400,000 to 550,000 distinct CDR3 sequences, around 25% of them singletons. The sample comprised PBMCs or a T cell subset sorted from them (not recorded which). The source of these receptors is an adult woman who had mild COVID-19 (a few samples of this study predate the infection). Cell type and time point are not known.

This clonotype was counted a few times. This chain joins TRBV20-1 and TRBJ2-1; 8 nucleotides line up with TRBD2. Germline CDR1 reads DFQATT; CDR2 reads SNEGSKA (reference sequence). The V and J ends lost 4 bases and 10 bases, in that order; junction bases with no gene match: 15. The length of the CDR3 is 15 residues. The CDR3 reads CSANPPGRAIKEQFF. The DNA for the CDR3 is TGCAGTGCTAACCCCCCCGGGAGGGCAATTAAGGAGCAGTTCTTC.

This chain links TRBV7-3 with TRBJ2-1; D perhaps matches TRBD2 (6 bases). Germline loops: CDR1 SGHTA, CDR2 FQGTGA. The CDR3 loop spans 12 amino acids. With 8 bases removed from V and 10 bases from J, the gap between germline ends came to 15 bases. DNA of the CDR3: TGTGCCAGCCGTGGGACTTTCGGAGAGCAGTTCTTC. It is translated as CASRGTFGEQFF.

A few counts support this clonotype. The chain is built from TRBV4-1 and TRBJ2-1; a possible D gene is TRBD2 (5 bases). The CDR3 contains 15 residues. CDR1 is MGHRA, CDR2 YSYEKL, per germline. The ends were cut back, 1 base at V and 9 bases at J, with 16 bases in the middle. The CDR3 DNA reads TGCGCCAGCAGCCAAGCAGTCGGGGAGATCAGTGAGCAGTTCTTC. Translation gives CASSQAVGEISEQFF.

The J gene is TRBJ2-7, the V gene TRBV21-1; the table gives TRBD1 as D, unverified against the DNA. TRBV21-1 is shown as a pseudogene. The CDR3 consists of 15 residues. The CDR3 DNA is TGTGCCAGCAGCAAATGGTCCTGGGGGGGCTACGAGCAGTACTTC. It is translated as CASSKWSWGGYEQYF.

This clonotype was recorded a few times. The gene calls are TRBV7-8 and TRBJ2-1, with 10 bases matching TRBD2. This CDR3 spans 16 amino acids. CDR1 is SGHVS and CDR2 is FQNEAQ in the germline V gene. The trim removed 3 bases at V and 4 bases at J, leaving 6 bases unmatched. The CDR3 region has the DNA TGTGCCAGCAGCTTTAGCAGCGGGAGGGAATACAATGAGCAGTTCTTC. It translates to CASSFSSGREYNEQFF.

There are a few counts of this clonotype. CDR3 sequence reads: CASSYYEGADTQYF. CDR3 nucleotides: TGTGCCAGCAGTTATTATGAGGGGGCAGATACGCAGTATTTT. This chain links TRBV6-5 with TRBJ2-3; the D gene is possibly TRBD1 (6 bases). The CDR3 has 14 amino acids. V lost 3 bases to trimming and J lost 4 bases, with 11 bases between them. CDR1 is MNHEY and CDR2 is SVGAGI in the germline V gene.

This chain connects TRBV6-5 to TRBJ2-3; possible D gene TRBD2, 6 bases. Germline CDR1 reads MNHEY; CDR2 reads SVGAGI. The CDR3 loop spans 15 amino acids. V shed 5 bases and J shed 1 base, with 13 bases lying between them. This CDR3 is CASSTGVHGTDTQYF. In DNA, the CDR3 is TGTGCCAGCAGTACGGGGGTACATGGCACAGATACGCAGTATTTT.

This clonotype was detected only a few times. The V call is TRBV6-2 or TRBV6-3, the J call TRBJ1-1; a weak D match, TRBD1 (5 bases). Germline V gene lookup returns CDR1 MNHEY and CDR2 SVGEGT. The CDR3 is 13 amino acids. With 8 bases removed from V and 0 bases from J, the gap between germline ends came to 10 bases. CDR3: CASGDSLNTEAFF. Here the CDR3 DNA reads TGTGCCAGCGGTGACAGCCTGAACACTGAAGCTTTCTTT.

The rearrangement joins TRBV12-3 or TRBV12-4 to TRBJ2-5; 14 positions match TRBD2. This CDR3 is 17 amino acids long. The trim removed 5 bases at V and 2 bases at J, leaving 7 bases unmatched. CDR3 DNA: TGTGCCAGCAGTAAGACTAGCGGGGGGGCTTGGCAAGAGACCCAGTACTTC. As protein: CASSKTSGGAWQETQYF.

This clonotype has a handful of counts. V and J are TRBV20-1 and TRBJ1-4; D is ambiguous. This CDR3 region has 15 residues. From germline, CDR1 is DFQATT and CDR2 SNEGSKA (reference sequence). V was clipped by 0 bases and J by 5 bases, with 13 bases between them. The CDR3 reads CSARDPRQSNEKLFF. For the CDR3, the DNA is TGCAGTGCTAGAGATCCCAGGCAGAGCAATGAAAAACTGTTTTTT.

This clonotype has just a few counts. The gene calls are TRBV5-5 and TRBJ2-7; TRBD1 matches at 7 bases. The CDR3 consists of 15 residues. V lost 4 bases and J lost 3; bases outside the gene matches: 10. Germline V CDR1 and CDR2: SGHKS, YYEKEE (reference sequence). Here the CDR3 reads CASSVGPGQHYEQYF. The CDR3 DNA follows: TGTGCCAGCAGCGTAGGTCCGGGACAGCACTACGAGCAGTACTTC.

Only a few counts were recorded for this clonotype. The gene calls are TRBV24-1 and TRBJ2-3; D is ambiguous. CDR3 length: 12 amino acids. The V end lost 9 bases, the J end lost 0 bases, and 6 bases lay between the germline ends. Looked up from germline, CDR1 is KGHDR and CDR2 is SFDVKD. This chain's CDR3 is CATRHSTDTQYF. The CDR3 nucleotides read TGTGCCACCCGGCACAGCACAGATACGCAGTATTTT.

This clonotype has more than one count but fewer than ten. The rearrangement links TRBV4-2 to TRBJ1-2; perhaps TRBD1 as D (5 bases). Trimming shortened V by 1 base and J by 0 bases, and 9 bases separated the two germline ends. The V gene's germline CDR1 is LGHNA and CDR2 YNFKEQ. This CDR3 comprises 15 residues. As DNA, the CDR3 is TGTGCCAGCAGCCAAGGACAGTTAGCTAACTATGGCTACACCTTC. Its translation: CASSQGQLANYGYTF.

This clonotype has more than one count but fewer than ten. The chain recombines TRBV4-3 with TRBJ2-1, with 10 positions matching TRBD1. J gave up 4 bases and V 1 base, and 4 bases lay outside the gene matches. Looked up from germline, CDR1 is LGHNA and CDR2 is YSLEER. This CDR3 region has 16 residues. The DNA of the CDR3 is TGCGCCAGCAGCCAAGCCGGGGGACAGGGGTACAATGAGCAGTTCTTC. This codes for CASSQAGGQGYNEQFF.

This clonotype occurred a few times. This sequence joins TRBV20-1 and TRBJ2-7; no definite D call. Germline CDR1 reads DFQATT; CDR2 reads SNEGSKA (reference sequence). The CDR3 covers 12 residues. V gave up 1 base and J gave up 0 bases, with 4 bases separating them. CDR3 protein: CSARGVSYEQYF. The CDR3, as DNA: TGCAGTGCTAGAGGGGTCTCCTACGAGCAGTACTTC.

This clonotype occurred a few times. The chain employs TRBV24-1 and TRBJ2-1, with D perhaps TRBD1 or TRBD2 (5 bases each). Trimming stripped 5 bases from V and 14 bases from J, with 12 bases between. The V gene's germline CDR1 is KGHDR and CDR2 SFDVKD. The CDR3 covers 11 residues. DNA for the CDR3: TGTGCCACCAGTGCGGGACGGTTTGAGTTCTTC. Translated, it gives CATSAGRFEFF.

This clonotype was observed a handful of times. The chain has TRBV12-3 or TRBV12-4 and TRBJ2-1; D is unresolved. The CDR3 contains 14 residues. Trimming stripped 0 bases from V and 6 bases from J, with 9 bases between. DNA of the CDR3: TGTGCCAGCAGTTTAGCGGGGTTTGGCAATGAGCAGTTCTTC. Its protein is CASSLAGFGNEQFF.

Remarks on this clonotype: An end of the junction differs from the germline gene, which may be a read error. The rearrangement links TRBV7-7 to TRBJ2-1, with a tentative D call TRBD1 (6 bases). The CDR3 runs to 19 residues. In germline, CDR1 is SSHAT, CDR2 FNYEAQ (reference sequence). The DNA for the CDR3 is TGTGCTAGCAGCTCAACCTTGCACAGGGAGTATAGTCCCTACAATGAGCAGTTCTTC. Translation gives CASSSTLHREYSPYNEQFF.

The chain couples TRBV10-3 to TRBJ1-1; 9 nucleotides align to TRBD1. V was clipped by 0 bases and J by 3 bases; unmatched bases: 8. CDR1 is ENHRY, CDR2 SYGVKD, per germline. This CDR3 comprises 17 residues. The CDR3 nucleotides read TGTGCCATCAGTGAGTCGGGCGGAGGGACAGGGCACACTGAAGCTTTCTTT. It encodes CAISESGGGTGHTEAFF.

This clonotype turned up a few times. The chain employs TRBV27 and TRBJ2-7; 12 bases align to TRBD2. Germline CDR1 and CDR2: MNHEY and SMNVEV (reference sequence). The CDR3 runs 15 residues. The junction had 10 bases not matched to a gene; V was cut back by 11 bases and J by 2 bases. The CDR3 DNA follows: TGTGCCTCCCAGCGGACTAGCGGGGAGACCTACGAGCAGTACTTC. Its translation is CASQRTSGETYEQYF.

The V gene is TRBV20-1, the J gene TRBJ2-3; a possible D gene is TRBD2 (5 bases). Per germline, CDR1 DFQATT and CDR2 SNEGSKA (reference sequence). V gave up 3 bases and J gave up 4 bases, with 20 bases separating them. This CDR3 has 16 residues. The CDR3 here is CSARGRPGGKADTQYF. The CDR3 DNA is TGCAGTGCTAGGGGAAGACCAGGAGGAAAGGCAGATACGCAGTATTTT.

This clonotype was counted between two and nine times. V gene TRBV20-1 combines with J gene TRBJ2-1; 8 bases match TRBD2. Germline V CDR1 and CDR2: DFQATT, SNEGSKA (reference sequence). After removal of 0 bases from V and 4 bases from J, the junction contained 5 bases not matched to a gene. The CDR3 runs 15 residues. CDR3 amino acids: CSARDGKRGYNEQFF. The CDR3 region has the DNA TGCAGTGCTAGAGATGGGAAGCGGGGGTACAATGAGCAGTTCTTC.

This clonotype was counted only a few times. This chain joins TRBV6-2 or TRBV6-3 and TRBJ2-1; D may be TRBD2 (5 bases). Deletions cut 6 bases from V and 9 bases from J, with 12 bases between. Germline assignment: CDR1 MNHEY and CDR2 SVGEGT. The CDR3 has 12 amino acids. The CDR3 DNA follows: TGTGCCAGCAGATATAGCGTCGGTGAGCAGTTCTTC. Encoded protein: CASRYSVGEQFF.

With regard to this clonotype: This CDR3 is missing its conserved last phenylalanine or tryptophan, likely due to a read error. It is unclear where the CDR3 begins or ends on the DNA, so no DNA is shown, and the CDR3 is as TCRdb lists it. The chain couples TRBV7-9 to TRBJ2-3; the table's D call, TRBD1, was not checked against the DNA. Including both end residues, the CDR3 is 12 amino acids long. The germline V gene has CDR1 SEHNR and CDR2 FQNEAQ (reference sequence). The CDR3: CASSLGGVTMIL.

V gene TRBV24-1 combines with J gene TRBJ1-4; 9 bases fit TRBD1. Trimming took 2 bases from V and 8 from J; bases not matched to a gene: 5. CDR3 length equals 15 residues. CDR1 and CDR2 from the germline V gene are KGHDR and SFDVKD. CDR3 nucleotides: TGTGCCACCAGTGATTCCCGGGACAGGGCAGAAAAACTGTTTTTT. Translating gives CATSDSRDRAEKLFF.

This clonotype turned up a few times. J is TRBJ2-1 and V is TRBV23-1; 8 bases are a match to TRBD1. TRBV23-1 is annotated as an ORF whose role is uncertain. V lost 7 bases and J lost 7; bases outside the gene matches: 9. The CDR3 length is 14 residues. The CDR3 DNA follows: TGCGCCAGCATCCGGGACAGGCTGACAAATGAGCAGTTCTTC. Its protein product is CASIRDRLTNEQFF.

The gene calls are TRBV24-1 and TRBJ2-2; D gene unclear. The CDR3 is made up of 13 amino acids. In germline, CDR1 is KGHDR, CDR2 SFDVKD. Trimming cost V 9 bases and J 0 bases, with 7 bases left between them. Here the CDR3 reads CATQVTNTGELFF. The CDR3 coding sequence is TGTGCCACCCAAGTAACGAACACCGGGGAGCTGTTTTTT.